This TCR beta chain was profiled in a study of CXCR3-negative and CXCR3-positive naive CD8 T cells. Study in general: TRB reads totalled about 140 million, about 1.5 +/- 0.3 million per library.

This clonotype registers medium-sized by frequency. The CDR3 runs to 15 residues. CDR1 SGHVS and CDR2 FNYEAQ come from the germline V gene. cDNA libraries for TRB were generated by 5' RACE incorporating UMI labels. After re-calling the 5' RACE reads, TCRdb lists one entry per CDR3 protein, DNA absent. The data include fewer than 60,000 distinct CDR3 sequences; the top ten clones carry approximately 1.6%. The material sequenced was naive CXCR3- CD8+ T cells from blood. Subset here: CD45RO-CCR7+CD27+CD95- naive CD8+ T cells lacking CXCR3 (TNR3-). This sequence originates from a human donor in good health. Some clones in this sample may be carry-over from other donors' samples. The gene calls are TRBV7-6 and TRBJ1-1; as DNA is missing, the TRBD1 call by TCRdb cannot be tested. CDR3 in amino acids: CASSLVGAGDTEAFF.